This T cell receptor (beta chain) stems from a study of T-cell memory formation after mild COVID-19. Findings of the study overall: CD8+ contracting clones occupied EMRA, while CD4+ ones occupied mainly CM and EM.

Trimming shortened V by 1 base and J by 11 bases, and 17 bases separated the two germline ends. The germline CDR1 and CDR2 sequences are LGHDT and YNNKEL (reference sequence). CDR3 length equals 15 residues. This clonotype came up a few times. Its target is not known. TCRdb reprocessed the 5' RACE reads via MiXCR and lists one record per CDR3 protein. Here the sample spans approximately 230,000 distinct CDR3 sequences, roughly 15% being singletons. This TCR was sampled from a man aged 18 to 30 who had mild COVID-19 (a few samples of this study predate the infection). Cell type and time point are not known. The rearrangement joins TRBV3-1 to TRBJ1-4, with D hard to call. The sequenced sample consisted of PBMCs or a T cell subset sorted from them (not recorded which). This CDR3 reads CASSQGGQGGRKLFF. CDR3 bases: TGTGCCAGCAGCCAAGGAGGCCAAGGAGGGCGGAAACTGTTTTTT.